This T cell receptor (beta chain) was profiled in a study of siplizumab effects on memory and regulatory T cells (dated by TCRdb to about 2019). Turning to the overall study: The effect of the anti-CD2 antibody siplizumab on alloreactive T-cell subsets was examined in allogeneic mixed lymphocyte reactions constructed from human PBMCs. What the work shows at the level of the full study, not this receptor alone: The cumulative frequency of alloreactive sequences that could be traced back to unstimulated CD4+ memory T cells was significantly reduced by siplizumab. No functional confirmation was obtained for the suppressive function of proliferating Tregs from siplizumab cultures. Among mappable alloreactive CD4+ clones, the Treg-derived fraction averaged around 63% with siplizumab versus about 27% in control reactions. A naive or memory phenotype could not be assigned to roughly 75-95% of proliferating CD4+ or CD8+ clones. Unstimulated naive T cells appeared to be more diverse than memory T cells, and naive cells seemed to make a substantial contribution to the alloresponse. Sequences below about 10^-5 frequency were poorly captured, so only a minor fraction of alloreactive clones could be mapped to unstimulated subsets.

Sorted unstimulated T cells, along with proliferating T cells recovered from mixed lymphocyte reactions, underwent TCRbeta CDR3 sequencing. Fresh whole blood from roughly ten HLA-typed healthy donors served as the source for isolating PBMCs. To map where alloreactive clones came from, unstimulated CD4+ non-regulatory T cells were FACS-sorted. In regard to this clone: Its antigen has not been determined. The sample holds no much larger clone one base away, and base qualities are not on file.

V loses 4 bases at its end and J loses 3 bases; junction bases beyond the gene matches: 7. The germline V gene sets CDR1 to MGHRA and CDR2 to YSYEKL. The CDR3 numbers 15 residues from cysteine through phenylalanine. Kept here is only the CDR3 DNA, which spans 45 bases and is read in frame from base 1. The library was produced with the immunoSEQ multiplex PCR assay. Each sample had 80,000 to 100,000 TCR templates assayed by the deep sequencing platform. Genomic DNA extracted from sorted T cells was used for TCRbeta CDR3 sequencing. Under the source paper's analysis protocol: The R programming language was used for clonal analysis of TCRbeta CDR3 data. Comparing unstimulated samples against CFSE-low samples taken after the reaction was how alloreactive CD4+ and CD8+ clones were defined. Regulatory or non-regulatory origin of alloreactive CD4+ clones was assigned by matching sequences to the sorted unstimulated Treg and non-Treg repertoires. Entries here come from immuneACCESS through TCRdb and include only in-frame sequences with V and J called. Some clones fail to appear in such tables; in the studies checked, an unresolved V gene covers under half of the shortfall, and the cause of the remainder is unknown. V, J and clone size reflect that table, while D and trimming were determined from the DNA. The sample table contains roughly 110,000 clones; only one count was recorded for 85% to 95% of them. The top ten clonotypes cover over 0.15% of the sample.

The rearrangement combines TRBV4-1 with TRBJ2-7; 9 central bases correspond to TRBD1. The source is a human donor in good health. Sequenced sample: non-Treg CD4+ T cells sorted from blood. Sample cell subset or site, as interpreted from the label and publication: FACS-sorted unstimulated CD4+ non-regulatory T cells. The DNA sequence reads TGCGCCAGCAGCCGGCCCGGGACAGGGAGCTACGAGCAGTACTTC. Its protein is CASSRPGTGSYEQYF.